This record looks at one T cell receptor beta chain sequence and its context. What antigen it recognizes has not been identified. No much larger clone is present one base from it, and per-base qualities are unavailable. The sample comes from a study of OX40 agonist ivuxolimab in advanced cancers. Describing the broader study: Ivuxolimab was a fully human IgG2 agonistic monoclonal antibody targeting the costimulatory receptor OX40 (CD134). Intravenous ivuxolimab was administered to patients every 2 weeks at six dose levels: 0.01, 0.1, 0.3, 1.5, 3 and 10 mg/kg. Among the approximately 54 dose-escalation patients, about 19 had hepatocellular carcinoma, around 15 melanoma, 9 renal cell carcinoma and 9 head and neck cancer. The dose-escalation cohort was almost 85% male with a mean age of about 65 years, ranging from about 20 to 80. Prior anti-PD-1, anti-PD-L1 or anti-CTLA-4 therapy was permitted, and less than 45% of dose-escalation patients had received checkpoint inhibitors. Three dose-escalation patients achieved partial responses, one with hepatocellular carcinoma and two with cutaneous melanoma. The point of sequencing TCRbeta in the periphery was to test whether ivuxolimab changed TCR sequence diversity and drove clonal T-cell expansion. The monotherapy dose-escalation portion (N of about 50 patients) of the phase I ivuxolimab trial is reported in the paper.

To sequence the TCRbeta CDR3 region, genomic DNA was isolated from the sorted cells. TCRbeta CDR3 regions were sequenced using the immunoSEQ Assay. Held by TCRdb, this immuneACCESS table contains in-frame sequences only and omits some clones. Under half of the omission traces to an unresolved V gene where checked; the cause of the rest is unknown. The sample yields 70,000 to 95,000 clones; about 91% were counted once. The ten largest clonotypes hold approximately 2.8% of the sample. Broad study findings and their caveats: Low levels of normalized T-cell clonal expansion were also seen in some patients who did not respond. After ivuxolimab, CD8+ T cells had more expanded clones than CD4+ T cells on average. Partial responders in the 0.1-3.0 mg/kg groups had among the lowest normalized peripheral clonal expansion, especially among CD8+ T cells. The antigen specificity of the clonally expanded peripheral T cells was not determined. At doses of 0.1 to 3.0 mg/kg, clonal expansion of both CD4+ and CD8+ T cells in blood was seen between baseline and week 6.

V trim: 3 bases; J trim: 7 bases; unmatched bases: 7. CDR1 and CDR2 were assigned from the germline V gene as SGHRS and YFSETQ. The CDR3 runs 14 amino acids, cysteine and phenylalanine included. Only the CDR3 part of the read is kept: 42 bases, read in frame from the first base. Patients with a history of autoimmune disease or receiving systemic immunosuppression were excluded from the trial. Peripheral blood for TCR sequencing was collected from all dose cohorts at baseline, on cycle 4 day 1, and on cycle 7 day 1. The samples were drawn from a first-in-human, open-label, multicenter phase I dose-escalation trial of ivuxolimab. Adults with locally advanced or metastatic melanoma, renal cell carcinoma, hepatocellular carcinoma or head and neck squamous cell carcinoma were enrolled in the trial. Before TCR sequencing, CD4+ T cells and CD8+ T cells from peripheral blood were sorted into separate populations.

The source of this sequence is an adult with an advanced solid tumor such as melanoma, head and neck, liver or kidney cancer. This material consisted of CD4+ or CD8+ T cells sorted from blood, taken in a trial of the OX40 agonist ivuxolimab. The sequence joins TRBV5-1 to TRBJ2-1; 7 bases in the junction line up with TRBD1. The CDR3 reads CASSSGAGGNEQFF. The DNA sequence follows: TGCGCCAGCAGCTCCGGGGCAGGGGGTAATGAGCAGTTCTTC. Here the CDR3 is joined to the reference TRBV5-1 and TRBJ2-1 genes, and the full variable domain is: KAGVTQTPRYLIKTRGQQVTLSCSPISGHRSVSWYQQTPGQGLQFLFEYFSETQRNKGNFPGRFSGRQFSNSRSEMNVSTLELGDSALYLCASSSGAGGNEQFFGPGTRLTVL.